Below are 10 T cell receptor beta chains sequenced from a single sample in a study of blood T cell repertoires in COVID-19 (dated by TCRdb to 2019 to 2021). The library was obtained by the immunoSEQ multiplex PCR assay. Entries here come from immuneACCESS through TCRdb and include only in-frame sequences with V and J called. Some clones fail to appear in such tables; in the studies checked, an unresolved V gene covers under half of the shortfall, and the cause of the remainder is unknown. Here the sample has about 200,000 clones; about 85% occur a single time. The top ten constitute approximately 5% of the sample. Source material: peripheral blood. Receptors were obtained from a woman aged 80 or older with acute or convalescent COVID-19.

This chain's CDR3 is CASTPGLPNKEQYF. The CDR3 region has the DNA TGTGCCAGCACTCCGGGACTACCGAATAAGGAGCAGTACTTC. The rearrangement uses TRBV19 and TRBJ2-7; 7 bases are shared with TRBD2. There are 14 residues in the CDR3. Trimming cost V 9 bases and J 7 bases; bases outside gene matches: 15. Germline CDR1 reads LNHDA; CDR2 reads SQIVND (reference sequence).

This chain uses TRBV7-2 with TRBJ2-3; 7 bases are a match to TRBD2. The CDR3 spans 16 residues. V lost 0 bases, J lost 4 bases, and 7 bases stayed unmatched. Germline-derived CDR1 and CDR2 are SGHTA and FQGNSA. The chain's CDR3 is CASSLAGGQFPDTQYF. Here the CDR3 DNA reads TGTGCCAGCAGCTTAGCGGGAGGGCAGTTTCCAGATACGCAGTATTTT.

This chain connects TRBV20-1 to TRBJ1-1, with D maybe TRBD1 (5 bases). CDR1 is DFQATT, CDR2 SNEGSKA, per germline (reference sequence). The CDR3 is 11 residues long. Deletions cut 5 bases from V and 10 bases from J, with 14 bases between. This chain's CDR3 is CSAPNRYTAFF. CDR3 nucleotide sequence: TGCAGTGCTCCAAACAGGTATACAGCTTTCTTT.

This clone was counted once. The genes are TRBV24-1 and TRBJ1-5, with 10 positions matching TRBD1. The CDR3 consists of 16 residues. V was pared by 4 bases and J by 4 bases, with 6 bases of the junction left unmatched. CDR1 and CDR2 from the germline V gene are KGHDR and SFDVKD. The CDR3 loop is CATSDTGTGANQPQHF. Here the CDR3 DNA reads TGTGCCACCAGTGACACCGGGACAGGGGCTAATCAGCCCCAGCATTTT.

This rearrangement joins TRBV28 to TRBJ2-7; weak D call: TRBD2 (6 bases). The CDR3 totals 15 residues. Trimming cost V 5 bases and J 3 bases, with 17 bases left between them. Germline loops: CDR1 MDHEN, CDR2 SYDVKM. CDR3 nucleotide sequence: TGTGCCAGCAGTCCCGGAGGGGCTACTAACTACGAGCAGTACTTC. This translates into CASSPGGATNYEQYF.

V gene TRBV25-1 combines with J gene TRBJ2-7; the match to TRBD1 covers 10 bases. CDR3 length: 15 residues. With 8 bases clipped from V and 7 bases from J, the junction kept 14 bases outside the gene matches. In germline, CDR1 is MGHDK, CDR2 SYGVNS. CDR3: CASGSSGQGLLEQYF. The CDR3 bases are TGTGCCAGCGGATCTTCGGGACAGGGGCTTTTAGAGCAGTACTTC.

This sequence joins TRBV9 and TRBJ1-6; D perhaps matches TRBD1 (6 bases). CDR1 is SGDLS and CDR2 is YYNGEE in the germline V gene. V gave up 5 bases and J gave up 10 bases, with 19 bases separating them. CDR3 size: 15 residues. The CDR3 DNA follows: TGTGCCAGCAGGGAGGACAGCGGGATAGGGTCACCCCTCCACTTT. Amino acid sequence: CASREDSGIGSPLHF. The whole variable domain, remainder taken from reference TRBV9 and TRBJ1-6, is DSGVTQTPKHLITATGQRVTLRCSPRSGDLSVYWYQQSLDQGLQFLIQYYNGEERAKGNILERFSAQQFPDLHSELNLSSLELGDSALYFCASREDSGIGSPLHFGNGTRLTVT.

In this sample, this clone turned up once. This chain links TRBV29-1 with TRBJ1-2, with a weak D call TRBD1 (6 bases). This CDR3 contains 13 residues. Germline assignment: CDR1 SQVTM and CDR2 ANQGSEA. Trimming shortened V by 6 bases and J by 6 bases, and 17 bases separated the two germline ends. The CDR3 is CSVTPQGNNGYTF. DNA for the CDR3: TGCAGCGTGACGCCACAGGGAAACAATGGCTACACCTTC.

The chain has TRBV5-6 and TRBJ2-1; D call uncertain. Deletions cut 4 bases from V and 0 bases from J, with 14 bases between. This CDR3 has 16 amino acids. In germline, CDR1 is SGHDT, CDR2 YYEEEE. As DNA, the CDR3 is TGTGCCAGCAGCCTATCTAGAAGAAGCTCCTACAATGAGCAGTTCTTC. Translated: CASSLSRRSSYNEQFF. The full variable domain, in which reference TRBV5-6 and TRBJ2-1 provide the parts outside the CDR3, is DAGVTQSPTHLIKTRGQQVTLRCSPKSGHDTVSWYQQALGQGPQFIFQYYEEEERQRGNFPDRFSGHQFPNYSSELNVNALLLGDSALYLCASSLSRRSSYNEQFFGPGTRLTVL.

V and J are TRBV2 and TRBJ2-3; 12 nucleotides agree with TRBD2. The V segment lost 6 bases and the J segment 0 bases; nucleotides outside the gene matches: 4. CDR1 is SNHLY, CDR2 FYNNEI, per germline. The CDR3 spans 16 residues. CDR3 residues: CASRRTSGTSTDTQYF. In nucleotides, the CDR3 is TGTGCCAGCAGAAGGACTAGCGGGACAAGCACAGATACGCAGTATTTT.